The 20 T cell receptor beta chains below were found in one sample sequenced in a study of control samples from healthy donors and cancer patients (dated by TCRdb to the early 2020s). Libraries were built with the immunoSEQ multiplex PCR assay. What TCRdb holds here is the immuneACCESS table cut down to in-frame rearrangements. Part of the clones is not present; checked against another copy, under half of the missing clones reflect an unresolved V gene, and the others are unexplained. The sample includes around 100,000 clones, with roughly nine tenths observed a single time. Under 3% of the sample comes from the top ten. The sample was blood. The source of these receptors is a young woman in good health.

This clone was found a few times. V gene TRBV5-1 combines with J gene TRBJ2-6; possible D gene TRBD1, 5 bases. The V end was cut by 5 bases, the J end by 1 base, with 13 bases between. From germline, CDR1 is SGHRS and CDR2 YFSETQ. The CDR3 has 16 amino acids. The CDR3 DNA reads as TGCGCCAGCAGTCCCGGACACAATTCTGGGGCCAACGTCCTGACTTTC. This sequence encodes CASSPGHNSGANVLTF.

CDR3 DNA sequence: TGTGCCAGCACCCCCTGGAGGAACACTGAAGCTTTCTTT. Its protein product is CASTPWRNTEAFF. This chain joins TRBV6-6 and TRBJ1-1; D is unclear. The CDR3 length is 13 residues. V was clipped by 7 bases and J by 1 base, with 10 bases between them. Germline values: CDR1 MNHNY, CDR2 SVGAGI (reference sequence).

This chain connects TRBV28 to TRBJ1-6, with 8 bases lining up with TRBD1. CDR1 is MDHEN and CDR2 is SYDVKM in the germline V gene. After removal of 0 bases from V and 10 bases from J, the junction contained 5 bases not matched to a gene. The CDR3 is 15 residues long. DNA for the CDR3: TGTGCCAGCAGTTTATGGGGACAGGCGGGGTCACCCCTCCACTTT. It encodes CASSLWGQAGSPLHF.

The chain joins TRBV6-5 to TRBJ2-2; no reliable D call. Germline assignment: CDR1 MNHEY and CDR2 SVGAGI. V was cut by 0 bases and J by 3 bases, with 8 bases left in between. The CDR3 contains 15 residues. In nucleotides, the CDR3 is TGTGCCAGCAGTTACTCTACACATTACACCGGGGAGCTGTTTTTT. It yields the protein CASSYSTHYTGELFF.

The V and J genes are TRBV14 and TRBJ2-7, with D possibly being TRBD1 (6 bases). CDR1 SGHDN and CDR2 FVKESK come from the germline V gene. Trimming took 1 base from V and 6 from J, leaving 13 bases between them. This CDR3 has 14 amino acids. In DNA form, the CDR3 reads TGTGCCAGCAGCCAAGTTTATGGGGGCGGCGAGCAGTACTTC. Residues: CASSQVYGGGEQYF.

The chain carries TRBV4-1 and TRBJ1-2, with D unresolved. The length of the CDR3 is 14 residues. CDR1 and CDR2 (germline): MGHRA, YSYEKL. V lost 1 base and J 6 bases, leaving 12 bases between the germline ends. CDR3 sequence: CASSQVGPGNGYTF. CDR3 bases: TGCGCCAGCAGCCAAGTTGGGCCAGGCAATGGCTACACCTTC.

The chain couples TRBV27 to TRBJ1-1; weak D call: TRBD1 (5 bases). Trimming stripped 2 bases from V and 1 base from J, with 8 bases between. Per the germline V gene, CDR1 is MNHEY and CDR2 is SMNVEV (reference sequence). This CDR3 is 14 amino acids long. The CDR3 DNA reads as TGTGCCAGCAGTTTACTCGGACAGAACACTGAAGCTTTCTTT. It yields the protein CASSLLGQNTEAFF.

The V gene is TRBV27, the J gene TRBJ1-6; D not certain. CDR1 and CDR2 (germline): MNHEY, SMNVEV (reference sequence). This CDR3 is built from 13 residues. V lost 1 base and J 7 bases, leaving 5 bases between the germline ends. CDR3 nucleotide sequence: TGTGCCAGCAGTTTATTGGGGAATTCACCCCTCCACTTT. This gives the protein CASSLLGNSPLHF.

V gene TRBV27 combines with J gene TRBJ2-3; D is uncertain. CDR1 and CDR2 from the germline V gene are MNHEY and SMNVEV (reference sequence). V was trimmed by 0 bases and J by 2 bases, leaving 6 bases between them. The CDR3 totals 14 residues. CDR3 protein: CASSLSRLTDTQYF. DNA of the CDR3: TGTGCCAGCAGTTTATCTAGACTCACAGATACGCAGTATTTT.

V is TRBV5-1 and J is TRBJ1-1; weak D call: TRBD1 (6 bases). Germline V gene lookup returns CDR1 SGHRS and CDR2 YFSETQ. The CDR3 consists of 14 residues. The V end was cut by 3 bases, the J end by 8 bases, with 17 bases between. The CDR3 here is CASSSGLTGREAFF. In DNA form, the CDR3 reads TGCGCCAGCAGCTCGGGTTTGACAGGAAGGGAAGCTTTCTTT.

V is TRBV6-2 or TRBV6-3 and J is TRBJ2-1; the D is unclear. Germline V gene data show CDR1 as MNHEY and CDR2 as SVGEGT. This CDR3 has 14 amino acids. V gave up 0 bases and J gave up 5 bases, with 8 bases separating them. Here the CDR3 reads CASSYSPGHNEQFF. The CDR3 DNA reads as TGTGCCAGCAGTTACTCCCCAGGCCACAATGAGCAGTTCTTC.

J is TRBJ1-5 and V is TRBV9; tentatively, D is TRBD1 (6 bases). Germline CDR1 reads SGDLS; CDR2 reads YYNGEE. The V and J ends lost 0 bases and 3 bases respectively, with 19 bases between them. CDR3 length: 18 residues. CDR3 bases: TGTGCCAGCAGCGTAGCTTTGGGGGGCAGCAGACTCAATCAGCCCCAGCATTTT. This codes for CASSVALGGSRLNQPQHF.

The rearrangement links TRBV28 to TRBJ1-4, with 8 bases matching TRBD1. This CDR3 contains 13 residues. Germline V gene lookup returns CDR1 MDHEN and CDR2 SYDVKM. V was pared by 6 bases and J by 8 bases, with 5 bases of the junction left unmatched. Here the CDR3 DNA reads TGTGCCAGCAGGACAACAGGGGGGGAAAAACTGTTTTTT. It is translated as CASRTTGGEKLFF.

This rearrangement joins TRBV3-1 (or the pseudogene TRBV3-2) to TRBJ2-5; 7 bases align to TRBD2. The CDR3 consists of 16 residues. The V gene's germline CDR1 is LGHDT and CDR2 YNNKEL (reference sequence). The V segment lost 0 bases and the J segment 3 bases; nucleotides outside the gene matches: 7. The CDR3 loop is CASSQDYGGREETQYF. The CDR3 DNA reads TGTGCCAGCAGCCAAGATTATGGCGGGAGAGAAGAGACCCAGTACTTC.

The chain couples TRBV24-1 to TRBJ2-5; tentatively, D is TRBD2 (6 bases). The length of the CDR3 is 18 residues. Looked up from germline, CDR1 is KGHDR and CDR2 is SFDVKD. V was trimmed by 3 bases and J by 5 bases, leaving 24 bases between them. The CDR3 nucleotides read TGTGCCACCAGTGATCAACAATCCGGGACTCGGAGGATGGAGACCCAGTACTTC. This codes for CATSDQQSGTRRMETQYF.

CDR3 protein: CASSLAGTGGGYTF. CDR3 in DNA: TGCGCCAGCAGCTTGGCCGGGACAGGGGGCGGCTACACCTTC. This sequence joins TRBV5-1 and TRBJ1-2; 12 nucleotides match TRBD1. Germline lookup yields CDR1 SGHRS and CDR2 YFSETQ. J gave up 8 bases and V 0 bases, and 2 bases lay outside the gene matches. CDR3 length equals 14 residues.

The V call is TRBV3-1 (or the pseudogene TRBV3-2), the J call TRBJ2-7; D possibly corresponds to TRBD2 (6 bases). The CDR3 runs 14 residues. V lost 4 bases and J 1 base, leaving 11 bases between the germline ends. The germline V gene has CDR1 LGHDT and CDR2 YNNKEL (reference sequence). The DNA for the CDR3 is TGTGCCAGCAGCCGCAGTAGCGGTTCCTACGAGCAGTACTTC. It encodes CASSRSSGSYEQYF.

As DNA, the CDR3 is TGCGCCAGCAGCCACGGGACCGCGGGGACGCAGTATTTT. It specifies CASSHGTAGTQYF. This sequence joins TRBV4-3 and TRBJ2-3; perhaps TRBD2 as D (6 bases). The CDR3 contains 13 residues. Germline CDR1 reads LGHNA; CDR2 reads YSLEER. The V gene lost 3 bases and the J gene lost 9 bases, with 13 bases spanning the gap.

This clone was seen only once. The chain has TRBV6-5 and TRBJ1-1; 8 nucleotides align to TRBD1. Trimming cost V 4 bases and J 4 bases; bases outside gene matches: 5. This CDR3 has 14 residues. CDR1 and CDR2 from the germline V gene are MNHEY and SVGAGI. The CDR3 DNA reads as TGTGCCAGCAGTTCCCAGGGGGCCGGCACTGAAGCTTTCTTT. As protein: CASSSQGAGTEAFF.

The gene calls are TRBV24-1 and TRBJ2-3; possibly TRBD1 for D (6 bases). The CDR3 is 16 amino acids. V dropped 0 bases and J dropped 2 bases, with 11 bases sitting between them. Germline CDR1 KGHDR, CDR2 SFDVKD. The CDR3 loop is CATSDLGPGATDTQYF. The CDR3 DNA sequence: TGTGCCACCAGTGATTTGGGGCCAGGGGCCACAGATACGCAGTATTTT.